A selection of T cell receptor beta chains follows, all from one sample in a study of cytomegalovirus exposure and HLA in healthy donors. Libraries were prepared by immunoSEQ multiplex PCR; TCRdb keeps only in-frame clonotypes and omits some of them. The sample carries some 200,000 clones, 80% to 85% recorded once. Sample: PBMCs. Source of these receptors: a woman aged 18-35 years in good health and CMV-seropositive. Both conserved end residues are part of each CDR3. Fields, in order: D gene, clone size, V gene, J gene, CDR3 protein, CDR3 DNA. The D gene is left open where the match is weak. The size field is filled for only some rows; it gives once, few, many or a size class.

.	few	TRBV5-1	TRBJ2-7	CASSSSYEQYF	TGCGCCAGCAGCTCATCCTACGAGCAGTACTTC
TRBD2	.	TRBV7-9	TRBJ2-7	CASSGGGLAGSYEQYF	TGTGCCAGCAGCGGCGGGGGACTAGCGGGATCTTACGAGCAGTACTTC
.	.	TRBV7-2	TRBJ1-2	CASSLTGTYGYTF	TGTGCCAGCAGCCTTACAGGGACCTATGGCTACACCTTC
TRBD2	once	TRBV11-2	TRBJ2-3	CASSLFSGGTDTQYF	TGTGCCAGCAGCTTGTTTAGCGGGGGCACAGATACGCAGTATTTT
.	.	TRBV7-9	TRBJ2-3	CASSSKTALDTQYF	TGTGCCAGCAGCTCTAAGACAGCCCTAGATACGCAGTATTTT
TRBD1	.	TRBV5-1	TRBJ2-7	CASSDRRDRASLEQYF	TGCGCCAGCAGCGACCGCCGGGACAGGGCATCCCTCGAGCAGTACTTC
TRBD2	few	TRBV2	TRBJ2-5	CASSILAGPQETQYF	TGTGCCAGCAGTATACTAGCGGGCCCCCAAGAGACCCAGTACTTC
TRBD2	.	TRBV5-4	TRBJ2-7	CASSSEASGDYEQYF	TGTGCCAGCAGCTCTGAGGCTAGCGGGGACTACGAGCAGTACTTC
TRBD1	.	TRBV30	TRBJ1-1	CAGWDRGGDTEAFF	TGTGCCGGATGGGACAGGGGCGGAGATACTGAAGCTTTCTTT
TRBD1	.	TRBV10-3	TRBJ2-2	CAIKPGTGVTGELFF	TGTGCCATCAAGCCGGGGACAGGGGTCACCGGGGAGCTGTTTTTT
TRBD1	.	TRBV29-1	TRBJ2-5	CSVETGPETQYF	TGCAGCGTCGAGACAGGGCCGGAGACCCAGTACTTC
.	.	TRBV6-6	TRBJ1-2	CASIITGRVSYTF	TGTGCCAGCATTATCACAGGGAGGGTCTCTTACACCTTC
TRBD1	.	TRBV6-1	TRBJ1-2	CASTPRTGDGYTF	TGTGCCAGCACCCCCCGGACAGGGGATGGCTACACCTTC
TRBD1	.	TRBV4-1	TRBJ1-1	CASSHPARGLGTEAFF	TGCGCCAGCAGCCACCCCGCGAGGGGGCTAGGCACTGAAGCTTTCTTT
TRBD1	.	TRBV27	TRBJ2-1	CATKRDRGTWEQFF	TGTGCCACCAAGAGGGACAGGGGAACATGGGAGCAGTTCTTC
.	once	TRBV2	TRBJ1-1	CASTLGGQLGAFF	TGTGCCAGCACCTTGGGGGGTCAATTGGGAGCTTTCTTT
TRBD1	.	TRBV6-1	TRBJ2-7	CASSEPGTVTYEQYF	TGTGCCAGCAGTGAACCCGGGACAGTTACCTACGAGCAGTACTTC